This T cell receptor beta chain comes out of a study of T cells in Graves' hyperthyroidism and ophthalmopathy. General study findings and limits: Through a model of 13 V-J features, ophthalmopathy was separated from stable hyperthyroidism.

In its sample, this clonotype was seen many times. Antigen specificity is unknown. Researchers took RNA transcripts and amplified the TCR beta CDR3 regions from them. HTBI primers were used for first-round RT-PCR of the TCR CDR3. TCRdb reprocessed the multiplex PCR reads via MiXCR and lists one record per CDR3 protein. This table has about 260,000 distinct CDR3 sequences, 25% to 30% appearing once. Germline CDR1 SGHRS, CDR2 YFSETQ. This CDR3 contains 13 residues. Trimming removed 3 bases at V and 2 bases at J, with 8 bases between. Exclusion criteria comprised uncontrolled infection, other autoimmune disease, pregnancy or lactation.

The chain recombines TRBV5-1 with TRBJ1-1; no reliable D call. The TCR sequence derives from a middle-aged man with Graves' hyperthyroidism that later progressed to Graves' ophthalmopathy. Sequenced: blood. For the CDR3, the DNA is TGCGCCAGCAGCTATGAGGGAAACACTGAAGCTTTCTTT. It encodes CASSYEGNTEAFF.